Listed below are T cell receptor beta chains from one sample, sequenced in a study of T cells in Graves' hyperthyroidism and ophthalmopathy. TCRdb redid the calling of the multiplex PCR reads with MiXCR, one entry per CDR3 protein. The data contain roughly 400,000 distinct CDR3 sequences, around an eighth of them singletons. The sample was blood. Source of these receptors: a man aged 50 or older with Graves' ophthalmopathy. The CDR3 runs from the conserved cysteine through the conserved F or W. The D gene is left open where the match is weak. Size is stated for part of the rows, as once, few or many counts, or as a class when the clone is expanded.

clone size	V gene	D gene	J gene	CDR3 protein	CDR3 DNA
many	TRBV7-6	-	TRBJ2-5	CASSNSLQETQYF	TGTGCCAGCAGTAACAGCCTCCAAGAGACCCAGTACTTC
many	TRBV30	-	TRBJ2-3	CAWSVNTGDTQYF	TGTGCCTGGAGTGTCAACACGGGGGATACGCAGTATTTT
-	TRBV20-1	-	TRBJ2-7	CSAKAYEQYF	TGCAGTGCTAAGGCCTACGAGCAGTACTTC
many	TRBV30	TRBD2	TRBJ2-3	CASGVLAGVTDTQYF	TGTGCCTCTGGAGTGCTGGCGGGAGTCACAGATACGCAGTATTTT
many	TRBV20-1	-	TRBJ1-1	CSARWGARKTEAFF	TGCAGTGCTAGGTGGGGCGCAAGGAAAACTGAAGCTTTCTTT
many	TRBV4-1	-	TRBJ1-2	CASRPANFQGYTF	TGCGCCAGCAGACCCGCTAACTTTCAGGGCTACACCTTC
few	TRBV5-6	-	TRBJ1-3	CASSLVRPGNTIYF	TGTGCCAGCAGCTTGGTGCGACCTGGAAACACCATATATTTT
many	TRBV6-2/TRBV6-3	-	TRBJ2-3	CASKEGARIQYF	TGTGCCAGCAAGGAGGGGGCTCGGATCCAGTATTTT
-	TRBV15	-	TRBJ1-1	CATSSKATGRLTEAFF	TGTGCCACCAGCAGCAAAGCGACAGGCCGCTTAACTGAAGCTTTCTTT
many	TRBV12-3/TRBV12-4	-	TRBJ2-7	CASSLRVSYEQYF	TGTGCCAGCAGTTTAAGGGTATCCTACGAGCAGTACTTC
many	TRBV5-1	TRBD2	TRBJ2-7	CASSSSPGLVVYEQYF	TGCGCCAGCAGCTCCTCACCGGGACTAGTGGTCTACGAGCAGTACTTC
-	TRBV19	TRBD2	TRBJ2-5	CGSSDPTSGYQETQYF	TGTGGCAGTAGTGACCCCACTAGCGGGTACCAAGAGACCCAGTACTTC
-	TRBV6-1	-	TRBJ2-3	CASSRTGFTASTDTQYF	TGTGCCAGCAGCCGCACAGGGTTTACCGCTAGCACAGATACGCAGTATTTT
few	TRBV19	-	TRBJ1-1	CASSPGPWGTEAFF	TGTGCCAGTAGTCCCGGTCCTTGGGGCACTGAAGCTTTCTTT
-	TRBV6-1	TRBD1	TRBJ1-5	CASRGGANRGNQPQHF	TGTGCCAGCAGAGGGGGGGCAAACAGGGGGAATCAGCCCCAGCATTTT
-	TRBV5-6	-	TRBJ2-2	CASSLAGTYTGELFF	TGTGCCAGCAGCTTGGCCGGCACCTACACCGGGGAGCTGTTTTTT
many	TRBV3-1	TRBD2	TRBJ2-7	CASSQDGRAGGGEQYF	TGTGCCAGCAGCCAAGATGGGCGAGCGGGAGGCGGCGAGCAGTACTTC
few	TRBV12-3/TRBV12-4	TRBD1	TRBJ2-1	CASSFGTGTYNEQFF	TGTGCCAGCAGTTTTGGGACAGGGACCTACAATGAGCAGTTCTTC
-	TRBV30	TRBD1	TRBJ2-7	CAWSAPGQGTSYEQYF	TGTGCCTGGAGTGCCCCCGGACAGGGGACTTCCTACGAGCAGTACTTC
few	TRBV12-3/TRBV12-4	-	TRBJ1-3	CASSRNTGTGNTIYF	TGTGCCAGCAGCCGAAACACAGGGACTGGAAACACCATATATTTT
few	TRBV29-1	-	TRBJ1-5	CSVAPQHF	TGCAGCGTTGCGCCCCAGCATTTT
many	TRBV5-1	TRBD2	TRBJ2-7	CASSADPSGRYEQYF	TGCGCCAGCAGCGCAGATCCTAGCGGGAGGTACGAGCAGTACTTC
few	TRBV9	TRBD2	TRBJ2-4	CASSVDPGGVGRERAKNIQYF	TGTGCCAGCAGCGTAGATCCGGGAGGAGTGGGGCGGGAGAGGGCCAAAAACATTCAGTACTTC
many	TRBV2	-	TRBJ1-5	CASTRNSNQPQHF	TGTGCCAGCACCAGGAATAGCAATCAGCCCCAGCATTTT
many	TRBV5-1	-	TRBJ1-1	CASSLEYGTQNTEAFF	TGCGCCAGCAGCTTGGAGTACGGGACACAGAACACTGAAGCTTTCTTT
few	TRBV5-1	TRBD2	TRBJ2-4	CASSLAGSFGGDIQYF	TGCGCCAGCAGCTTGGCCGGGTCTTTTGGGGGGGACATTCAGTACTTC
-	TRBV7-9	TRBD2	TRBJ2-4	CASSFFASGRVAKNIQYF	TGTGCCAGCAGCTTTTTCGCTAGCGGGAGGGTAGCCAAAAACATTCAGTACTTC
-	TRBV12-5	-	TRBJ2-2	CASGLRGNGELFF	TGTGCTAGTGGTTTACGGGGGAACGGGGAGCTGTTTTTT
few	TRBV27	-	TRBJ1-6	CASKPGSSYNSPLHF	TGTGCCAGCAAACCGGGCAGCTCCTATAATTCACCCCTCCACTTT
-	TRBV20-1	TRBD2	TRBJ2-7	CSARDQGTSGRAHEQYF	TGCAGTGCTAGAGATCAAGGGACTAGCGGGAGGGCCCACGAGCAGTACTTC
many	TRBV2	TRBD2	TRBJ2-1	CASNGLAGSYNEQFF	TGTGCCAGCAATGGACTAGCGGGCTCCTACAATGAGCAGTTCTTC
-	TRBV20-1	TRBD2	TRBJ2-1	CSARSTSGYNEQFF	TGCAGTGCTAGATCAACTAGCGGATACAATGAGCAGTTCTTC
many	TRBV18	-	TRBJ2-3	CASSPPFTLNTDTQYF	TGTGCCAGCTCACCACCGTTTACTTTAAACACAGATACGCAGTATTTT
-	TRBV2	-	TRBJ2-7	CASRGPRDHLSYEQYF	TGTGCCAGCCGGGGGCCCCGGGATCACCTGTCCTACGAGCAGTACTTC
few	TRBV7-6	TRBD1	TRBJ2-3	CASSPRTGGVADTQYF	TGTGCCAGCAGCCCGCGGACAGGGGGGGTTGCAGATACGCAGTATTTT
many	TRBV20-1	TRBD1	TRBJ1-5	CSAPPGGSNQPQHF	TGCAGTGCTCCTCCAGGGGGATCTAATCAGCCCCAGCATTTT
many	TRBV18	-	TRBJ2-1	CASSPPFSGNNEQFF	TGTGCCAGCTCACCACCGTTTAGCGGTAACAATGAGCAGTTCTTC
many	TRBV10-2	TRBD1	TRBJ1-1	CASKPNRGQGEAFF	TGCGCCAGCAAGCCAAACAGGGGGCAGGGTGAAGCTTTCTTT
few	TRBV19	-	TRBJ2-1	CASSLTGSGYNEQFF	TGTGCCAGTAGTTTAACAGGGTCGGGCTACAATGAGCAGTTCTTC
-	TRBV15	-	TRBJ2-7	CATGPDRTYEQYF	TGTGCCACCGGACCCGACAGGACCTACGAGCAGTACTTC
many	TRBV6-1	TRBD2	TRBJ2-3	CASSLAGGRMFDTQYF	TGTGCCAGCAGTTTGGCGGGCGGGAGAATGTTTGATACGCAGTATTTT
few	TRBV6-1	-	TRBJ1-2	CATERGYGYTF	TGTGCCACTGAACGGGGGTATGGCTACACCTTC
few	TRBV6-5	TRBD2	TRBJ2-2	CASSYSYAGTSGRGVRELFF	TGTGCCAGCAGTTACTCGTATGCCGGGACTAGCGGGAGAGGGGTCCGGGAGCTGTTTTTT
many	TRBV5-1	TRBD1	TRBJ2-1	CASSFGDRGYNEQFF	TGCGCCAGCAGCTTCGGGGACAGGGGCTACAATGAGCAGTTCTTC
few	TRBV25-1	TRBD2	TRBJ2-1	CATQFSGEDEQFF	TGTGCCACCCAGTTCAGCGGGGAAGATGAGCAGTTCTTC
many	TRBV30	TRBD1	TRBJ1-2	CACRHGTGYGYTF	TGTGCCTGCAGGCACGGGACAGGCTATGGCTACACCTTC
many	TRBV30	TRBD2	TRBJ2-1	CAWLAGGSYNEQFF	TGTGCCTGGTTAGCGGGCGGGTCCTACAATGAGCAGTTCTTC
few	TRBV7-9	-	TRBJ2-1	CASSSYRGERSYNEQFF	TGTGCCAGCAGCTCCTATAGGGGGGAGCGGTCCTACAATGAGCAGTTCTTC
many	TRBV7-9	TRBD1	TRBJ2-1	CASSLGLGQVYAYNEQFF	TGTGCCAGCAGCTTAGGACTGGGACAGGTTTATGCCTACAATGAGCAGTTCTTC
many	TRBV27	-	TRBJ2-5	CASTNTGRGETQYF	TGTGCCAGCACGAACACCGGGAGAGGCGAGACCCAGTACTTC
-	TRBV6-2/TRBV6-3	-	TRBJ2-5	CASQTGIETQYF	TGTGCCAGCCAGACTGGTATCGAGACCCAGTACTTC
few	TRBV28	TRBD2	TRBJ2-2	CASSPGVAGGGELFF	TGTGCCAGCAGTCCCGGGGTAGCGGGAGGCGGGGAGCTGTTTTTT
-	TRBV19	-	TRBJ1-5	CASSKPSGQGNQPQHF	TGTGCCAGTAGCAAACCCTCGGGGCAGGGAAATCAGCCCCAGCATTTT
many	TRBV2	TRBD1	TRBJ1-5	CASSVDRDRGISNQPQHF	TGTGCCAGCAGTGTAGACCGGGACAGGGGAATTAGCAATCAGCCCCAGCATTTT
-	TRBV25-1	TRBD2	TRBJ2-2	CASSEGGTNTGELFF	TGTGCCAGCAGTGAGGGGGGGACCAACACCGGGGAGCTGTTTTTT